The rows below give T cell receptor beta chains drawn from one sample of a study of patients and donors after allogeneic stem cell transplantation. Each CDR3 protein is one row after TCRdb ran MiXCR on the RT-PCR reads. The sample carries more than 150,000 distinct CDR3 sequences, about a quarter recorded once. Sequencing was done on a sample of blood, either unsorted or a sorted T cell fraction (not recorded which). The receptors stem from a human donor who was either an allogeneic HSCT recipient or a stem cell or donor lymphocyte infusion donor (not recorded which). It is not recorded whose cells these are; they may come from a transplant donor. Each CDR3 is given with its conserved first and last residue. D genes are given only for firm matches. Clone size appears in some rows only: once, few, many, or a class for an expanded clone.

clone_size | cdr3_length | j_call | d_call | v_call | cdr3_aa | cdr3_nt
few | 14 | TRBJ2-3 | - | TRBV12-3/TRBV12-4 | CASRTTGPLDTQYF | TGTGCCAGCAGAACCACGGGACCCTTAGATACGCAGTATTTT
few | 16 | TRBJ2-7 | TRBD2 | TRBV7-9 | CASSPRTSGGAGEQYF | TGTGCCAGCAGCCCAAGGACTAGCGGGGGGGCTGGTGAGCAGTACTTC
many | 13 | TRBJ1-2 | - | TRBV11-2 | CASSFRTEYGYTF | TGTGCCAGCAGCTTCCGGACAGAGTATGGCTACACCTTC
once | 14 | TRBJ2-1 | - | TRBV27 | CASSLEVQGNEQFF | TGTGCCAGCAGTTTAGAGGTTCAGGGCAATGAGCAGTTCTTC
few | 15 | TRBJ1-3 | - | TRBV6-5 | CASSQQGVSGNTIYF | TGTGCCAGCAGTCAACAGGGCGTCTCTGGAAACACCATATATTTT
few | 14 | TRBJ1-1 | - | TRBV2 | CASSEGRVGTEAFF | TGTGCCAGCAGTGAGGGCAGGGTGGGAACTGAAGCTTTCTTT
- | 17 | TRBJ2-3 | TRBD2 | TRBV6-5 | CASSPTSGRVLNQAQYF | TGTGCCAGCAGTCCGACTAGCGGGAGGGTCCTTAACCAGGCGCAGTATTTT
- | 14 | TRBJ1-5 | - | TRBV7-9 | CASSLEGQGQPQHF | TGTGCCAGCAGCTTAGAGGGGCAGGGTCAGCCCCAGCATTTT
- | 19 | TRBJ1-6 | - | TRBV6-1 | CASRLGGARPITNNSPLHF | TGTGCCAGCAGGTTGGGGGGGGCGCGTCCCATAACGAATAATTCACCCCTCCACTTT
- | 13 | TRBJ1-2 | - | TRBV18 | CASQERGSYGYTF | TGTGCCAGCCAAGAACGGGGGAGCTATGGCTACACCTTC
few | 15 | TRBJ1-4 | - | TRBV5-1 | CASSLGPAAGEKLVF | TGCGCCAGCAGCTTGGGGCCTGCAGCGGGTGAAAAACTGGTTTTT
many | 16 | TRBJ1-2 | - | TRBV12-3/TRBV12-4 | CASRPDSSKANYGYTF | TGTGCCAGCAGGCCTGACAGCTCCAAAGCTAACTATGGCTACACCTTC
- | 14 | TRBJ1-2 | TRBD1 | TRBV11-1 | CASSGSTGAYGYTF | TGTGCCAGCAGCGGATCGACAGGGGCCTATGGCTACACCTTC
- | 13 | TRBJ1-2 | - | TRBV30 | CAWSVEAIYGYTF | TGTGCCTGGAGTGTAGAAGCAATCTATGGCTACACCTTC
few | 11 | TRBJ1-1 | - | TRBV19 | CAGLADTEAFF | TGTGCCGGACTTGCGGACACTGAAGCTTTCTTT
few | 14 | TRBJ2-7 | TRBD2 | TRBV5-1 | CASSHSGGIYEQYF | TGCGCCAGCAGCCATTCCGGGGGGATTTACGAGCAGTACTTC
- | 13 | TRBJ2-3 | - | TRBV6-6 | CARSSGLTDTQYF | TGTGCCAGGAGTAGCGGCCTCACAGATACGCAGTATTTT
- | 15 | TRBJ1-1 | TRBD1 | TRBV4-3 | CASSQRRTGKVEAFF | TGCGCCAGCAGCCAGAGACGGACAGGGAAGGTAGAAGCTTTCTTT
- | 16 | TRBJ1-5 | - | TRBV12-3/TRBV12-4 | CASSLRGGLGNQPQHF | TGTGCCAGCAGTCTAAGGGGGGGTCTTGGCAATCAGCCCCAGCATTTT
few | 15 | TRBJ2-1 | TRBD2 | TRBV11-2 | CASSLARGANNEQFF | TGTGCCAGCAGCTTGGCGCGGGGGGCGAACAATGAGCAGTTCTTC
few | 14 | TRBJ2-1 | - | TRBV4-2 | CASSHPDRYNEQFF | TGTGCCAGCAGCCATCCGGACCGGTACAATGAGCAGTTCTTC
few | 16 | TRBJ1-1 | - | TRBV10-3 | CAISESVGKLNTEAFF | TGTGCCATCAGTGAGTCGGTAGGGAAGTTGAACACTGAAGCTTTCTTT
few | 16 | TRBJ2-3 | TRBD2 | TRBV20-1 | CSARDSSGENTDTQYF | TGCAGTGCTAGAGATTCAAGCGGGGAGAACACAGATACGCAGTATTTT
- | 15 | TRBJ2-5 | - | TRBV7-2 | CASSLVWGAGETQYF | TGTGCCAGCAGCTTAGTTTGGGGGGCGGGGGAGACCCAGTACTTC
few | 17 | TRBJ1-5 | - | TRBV5-1 | CASTLGSSGELYQPQHF | TGCGCCAGTACCTTGGGAAGTTCAGGGGAACTTTATCAGCCCCAGCATTTT
- | 17 | TRBJ2-3 | TRBD2 | TRBV5-4 | CASSLQRGGMGTDTQYF | TGTGCCAGCAGCTTGCAGCGGGGGGGTATGGGCACAGATACGCAGTATTTT
few | 13 | TRBJ1-6 | - | TRBV18 | CASSPGRGKPLHF | TGTGCCAGCTCACCAGGGAGGGGTAAACCCCTCCACTTT
- | 14 | TRBJ2-1 | - | TRBV11-2 | CASSLDAGRDEQFF | TGTGCCAGCAGCTTAGACGCTGGTCGCGATGAGCAGTTCTTC
- | 14 | TRBJ2-7 | - | TRBV6-5 | CASSYSGPPGEQYF | TGTGCCAGCAGTTATTCGGGACCCCCGGGCGAGCAGTACTTC
- | 12 | TRBJ2-2 | - | TRBV29-1 | CSGEIYTGELFF | TGCAGCGGGGAGATATACACCGGGGAGCTGTTTTTT
few | 16 | TRBJ2-2 | - | TRBV7-2 | CASSIRSSLSAGELFF | TGTGCCAGCAGCATACGATCGTCGCTCTCAGCGGGGGAGCTGTTTTTT
- | 15 | TRBJ1-5 | - | TRBV7-6 | CASSLDAGVGQPQHF | TGTGCCAGCAGCTTAGACGCCGGGGTCGGACAGCCCCAGCATTTT
many | 13 | TRBJ1-1 | - | TRBV7-6 | CASSLTLRAEAFF | TGTGCCAGCAGCTTAACCCTGAGGGCTGAAGCTTTCTTT
- | 14 | TRBJ2-2 | - | TRBV29-1 | CSVGRLESTGELFF | TGCAGCGTTGGACGACTAGAGTCCACCGGGGAGCTGTTTTTT
- | 12 | TRBJ2-7 | - | TRBV6-2/TRBV6-3 | CASSLRTYEQYF | TGTGCCAGCAGTCTCCGGACTTACGAGCAGTACTTC
few | 12 | TRBJ2-3 | - | TRBV27 | CASSLNPATQYF | TGTGCCAGCAGTTTAAATCCGGCTACGCAGTATTTT
- | 14 | TRBJ2-7 | TRBD1 | TRBV29-1 | CSVELRDRDYEQYF | TGCAGCGTTGAACTCCGGGACAGAGACTACGAGCAGTACTTC
few | 13 | TRBJ1-1 | - | TRBV5-1 | CASSLESNTEAFF | TGCGCCAGCAGCTTGGAGTCGAACACTGAAGCTTTCTTT
- | 15 | TRBJ1-1 | - | TRBV12-3/TRBV12-4 | CASRRPEDSRGEAFF | TGTGCCAGCAGACGTCCGGAAGACAGCCGGGGAGAAGCTTTCTTT
- | 16 | TRBJ1-1 | - | TRBV5-1 | CASSWGTGGEETEAFF | TGCGCCAGCAGTTGGGGTACAGGCGGCGAGGAGACTGAAGCTTTCTTT
once | 13 | TRBJ2-1 | - | TRBV29-1 | CSVGGSSYNEQFF | TGCAGCGTTGGCGGTAGCTCCTACAATGAGCAGTTCTTC
- | 15 | TRBJ2-2 | - | TRBV20-1 | CSARVRGGNTGELFF | TGCAGTGCTAGAGTTAGGGGCGGGAACACCGGGGAGCTGTTTTTT
- | 14 | TRBJ2-3 | - | TRBV29-1 | CSVSGRASTDTQYF | TGCAGCGTTTCCGGGAGAGCTAGCACAGATACGCAGTATTTT
- | 15 | TRBJ2-6 | - | TRBV12-3/TRBV12-4 | CASSRALSGANVLTF | TGTGCCAGCAGTCGGGCCCTCTCTGGGGCCAACGTCCTGACTTTC
- | 13 | TRBJ2-2 | - | TRBV12-3/TRBV12-4 | CASSLQNTGELFF | TGTGCCAGCAGTTTACAGAACACCGGGGAGCTGTTTTTT
- | 14 | TRBJ1-5 | - | TRBV6-2/TRBV6-3 | CASSPFSENQPQHF | TGTGCCAGCAGCCCTTTCTCAGAGAATCAGCCCCAGCATTTT
few | 15 | TRBJ2-1 | TRBD2 | TRBV12-3/TRBV12-4 | CASSLLPSGNNEQFF | TGTGCCAGCAGTTTATTGCCTAGCGGAAACAATGAGCAGTTCTTC
- | 16 | TRBJ2-1 | TRBD1 | TRBV9 | CASSTRIRDRGNEQFF | TGTGCCAGCAGCACGAGGATCCGGGACAGGGGCAATGAGCAGTTCTTC
- | 11 | TRBJ2-5 | - | TRBV12-3/TRBV12-4 | CATGVPETQYF | TGTGCCACGGGAGTCCCGGAGACCCAGTACTTC
few | 14 | TRBJ2-1 | - | TRBV27 | CASSILQGGDEQFF | TGTGCCAGCAGTATCCTACAGGGTGGCGATGAGCAGTTCTTC
- | 14 | TRBJ2-5 | - | TRBV7-7 | CASSPGLLQETQYF | TGTGCTAGCAGCCCAGGACTGTTACAAGAGACCCAGTACTTC
few | 15 | TRBJ2-3 | TRBD2 | TRBV12-3/TRBV12-4 | CASVLAGGSTDTQYF | TGTGCCAGCGTATTAGCGGGAGGGAGCACAGATACGCAGTATTTT
- | 13 | TRBJ1-5 | - | TRBV18 | CASSRANNQPQHF | TGTGCCAGCTCACGTGCCAACAATCAGCCCCAGCATTTT
many | 14 | TRBJ1-6 | TRBD1 | TRBV5-1 | CASSTGQYNSPLHF | TGCGCCAGCAGCACGGGACAGTATAATTCACCCCTCCACTTT
- | 15 | TRBJ1-2 | TRBD1 | TRBV20-1 | CSAEYRGQTFGGYTF | TGCAGTGCTGAATACAGGGGACAGACCTTCGGGGGCTACACCTTC
few | 14 | TRBJ2-5 | - | TRBV28 | CASSPSKSQETQYF | TGTGCCAGCAGCCCCTCGAAGAGCCAAGAGACCCAGTACTTC
few | 15 | TRBJ2-2 | TRBD2 | TRBV12-3/TRBV12-4 | CASGLAGGNTGELFF | TGTGCCAGCGGACTAGCGGGGGGGAACACCGGGGAGCTGTTTTTT
many | 13 | TRBJ1-2 | - | TRBV29-1 | CSVDRRTEDGYTF | TGCAGCGTTGATAGGAGGACTGAAGATGGCTACACCTTC
few | 13 | TRBJ1-1 | - | TRBV27 | CASSFTRLTEAFF | TGTGCCAGCAGTTTTACTCGGCTTACTGAAGCTTTCTTT